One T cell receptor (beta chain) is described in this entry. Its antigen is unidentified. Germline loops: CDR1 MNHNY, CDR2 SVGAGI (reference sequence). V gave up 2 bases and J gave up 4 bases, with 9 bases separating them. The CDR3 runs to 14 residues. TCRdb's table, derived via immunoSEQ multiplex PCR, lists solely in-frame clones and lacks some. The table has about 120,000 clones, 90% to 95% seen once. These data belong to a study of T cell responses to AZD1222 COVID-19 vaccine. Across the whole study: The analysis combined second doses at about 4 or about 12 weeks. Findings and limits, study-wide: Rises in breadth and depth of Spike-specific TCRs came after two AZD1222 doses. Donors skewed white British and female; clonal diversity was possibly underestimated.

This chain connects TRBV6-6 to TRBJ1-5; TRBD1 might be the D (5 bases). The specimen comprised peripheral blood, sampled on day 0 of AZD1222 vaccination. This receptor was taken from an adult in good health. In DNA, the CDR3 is TGTGCCAGCAGTTACCGAGACAGTAATCAGCCCCAGCATTTT. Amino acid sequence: CASSYRDSNQPQHF.